This entry features one T cell receptor (beta chain) sequence. Followed longitudinally, the Seattle patients had been enrolled during active infection. CDR3 length equals 13 residues. Trimming removed 4 bases from V and 5 bases from J, with 9 bases in between. This specimen comes from a study of blood T cell repertoires in COVID-19. About the research overall: Material from acute and convalescent COVID-19 was sourced from the United States, Italy and Spain. Sources were T cells, B-cell-depleted T cells, or PBMCs; the material itself was cDNA or gDNA.

Authors' data handling: Amplifying reference gene primers gave estimates of nucleated cell counts. Sequencing was performed with immunoSEQ multiplex PCR; in TCRdb, only in-frame clones are kept and a portion is missing. V, J and clone size are those of that table, while D and trimming were read from the DNA. The table has 250,000 to 350,000 clones, approximately 84% seen once. This receptor was identified in a human donor with COVID-19, enrolled during active disease. The donor label of this sample is uncertain. The chain links TRBV12-3 or TRBV12-4 to TRBJ1-5; possibly TRBD1 for D (6 bases). Sequenced material: peripheral blood. The CDR3 reads CASSSGQYQPQHF. The DNA of the CDR3 is TGTGCCAGCAGTTCAGGACAGTATCAGCCCCAGCATTTT.